These T cell receptor beta chains were read from a single sample in a study of T-cell reconstitution after alpha-beta-depleted transplantation in children. MiXCR was run by TCRdb on the PCR reads, yielding one entry per CDR3 protein. This table holds approximately 82,000 distinct CDR3 sequences, 15% to 18% found once. Specimen: PBMCs, mostly from graft donor cells, collected 180 days after TCRalphabeta/CD19-depleted stem cell transplant. These receptors were obtained from a male patient aged 2 to 10 who had a stem cell transplant for acute lymphoblastic leukemia, so the T cells may come from the graft donor. Each CDR3 is given with its conserved first and last residue. The D gene is left open where the match is weak. The listing skips clone size in some rows; elsewhere it reads once, few, many or a size class.

abundance | j_gene | d_gene | v_gene | CDR3nt | CDR3aa
few | TRBJ2-7 | TRBD1 | TRBV12-3/TRBV12-4 | TGTGCCAGCAGTTTAATGTTCGGGACAGGGGACCACGAGCAGTACTTC | CASSLMFGTGDHEQYF
medium-sized | TRBJ2-7 | NA | TRBV28 | TGTGCCACCTTCGACAGTTACGAGCAGTACTTC | CATFDSYEQYF
NA | TRBJ2-3 | NA | TRBV15 | TGTGCCACCAGCAGAGTGAGTTCAGATACGCAGTATTTT | CATSRVSSDTQYF
few | TRBJ1-5 | NA | TRBV12-3/TRBV12-4 | TGTGCCAGCAGTTTAAGTCGGGCAGCTCAGCCCCAGCATTTT | CASSLSRAAQPQHF
many | TRBJ2-1 | NA | TRBV5-5 | TGTGCCAGCAGCTTTGCCCCTGGGCAGCAGTTCTTC | CASSFAPGQQFF
NA | TRBJ2-7 | NA | TRBV7-8 | TGTGCCAGCACCACCCGGTCCGGGAACTACGAGCAGTACTTC | CASTTRSGNYEQYF
many | TRBJ2-5 | NA | TRBV20-1 | TGCAGTGCTAGAGGTCTAGGTGGGGAGACCCAGTACTTC | CSARGLGGETQYF
NA | TRBJ1-1 | NA | TRBV15 | TGTGCCACCAGCAGAGGCGGGGGCAGGGCCGGAATGAACACTGAAGCTTTCTTT | CATSRGGGRAGMNTEAFF
few | TRBJ2-7 | NA | TRBV12-3/TRBV12-4 | TGTGCCAGCAGTCGGAGTCTGCCCGAGCAGTACTTC | CASSRSLPEQYF
few | TRBJ2-5 | TRBD1 | TRBV5-1 | TGCGCCAGCAGCTTGGGACAGGGGGCGAAAGAGACCCAGTACTTC | CASSLGQGAKETQYF
NA | TRBJ1-1 | NA | TRBV3-1 | TGTGCCAGCAGCCAAGATTTGGGGAGGGCCCTCATGAACACTGAAGCTTTCTTT | CASSQDLGRALMNTEAFF
NA | TRBJ1-5 | NA | TRBV4-2 | TGTGCCAGCAGCTTACAGGCAGGGTCATATAGCAATCAGCCCCAGCATTTT | CASSLQAGSYSNQPQHF
few | TRBJ2-2 | TRBD1 | TRBV11-1 | TGTGCCAGCAGCTTATGGTGGGACAGGGGCGCCGGGGAGCTGTTTTTT | CASSLWWDRGAGELFF
few | TRBJ2-7 | NA | TRBV20-1 | TGCAGTGCTAGAGGACTGGGTCCCTCCTACGAGCAGTACTTC | CSARGLGPSYEQYF
NA | TRBJ2-1 | NA | TRBV7-2 | TGTGCCAGCAGCACTCGACAGACCTCCTACAATGAGCAGTTCTTC | CASSTRQTSYNEQFF
few | TRBJ2-5 | TRBD2 | TRBV29-1 | TGCAGCGTTGAAGGCACGGGACTAGCATCAGAGACCCAGTACTTC | CSVEGTGLASETQYF
few | TRBJ1-5 | NA | TRBV6-5 | TGTGCCAGCAGACCCACCAGCGGGGTCCAGCATTTT | CASRPTSGVQHF
NA | TRBJ1-2 | NA | TRBV5-1 | TGCGCCAGCAGCTTATTCAGGGGAGCTAACTATGGCTACACCTTC | CASSLFRGANYGYTF
NA | TRBJ2-5 | TRBD1 | TRBV12-3/TRBV12-4 | TGTGCCAGCAGTTCCGGACAGGGGGTCCAAGAGACCCAGTACTTC | CASSSGQGVQETQYF
NA | TRBJ1-1 | NA | TRBV7-8 | TGTGCCAGCAGCTTAGGATTCTTAGGGGGGGCTGAAGCTTTCTTT | CASSLGFLGGAEAFF
NA | TRBJ2-2 | NA | TRBV7-6 | TGTGCCAGCAGCGCGCCCCCCAGTGGGACCGGGGAGCTGTTTTTT | CASSAPPSGTGELFF